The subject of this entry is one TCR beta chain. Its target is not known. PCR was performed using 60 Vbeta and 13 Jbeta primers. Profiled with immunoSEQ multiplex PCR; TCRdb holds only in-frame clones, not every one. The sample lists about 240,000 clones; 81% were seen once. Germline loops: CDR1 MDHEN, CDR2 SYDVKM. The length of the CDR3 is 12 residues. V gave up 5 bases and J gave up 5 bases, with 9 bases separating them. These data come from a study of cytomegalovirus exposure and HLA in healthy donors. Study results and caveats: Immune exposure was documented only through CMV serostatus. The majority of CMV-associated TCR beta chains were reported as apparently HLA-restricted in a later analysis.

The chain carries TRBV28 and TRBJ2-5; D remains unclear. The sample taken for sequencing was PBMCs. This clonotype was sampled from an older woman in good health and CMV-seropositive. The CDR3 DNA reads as TGTGCCAGCAGTGGAGCGCTGGAGACCCAGTACTTC. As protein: CASSGALETQYF.